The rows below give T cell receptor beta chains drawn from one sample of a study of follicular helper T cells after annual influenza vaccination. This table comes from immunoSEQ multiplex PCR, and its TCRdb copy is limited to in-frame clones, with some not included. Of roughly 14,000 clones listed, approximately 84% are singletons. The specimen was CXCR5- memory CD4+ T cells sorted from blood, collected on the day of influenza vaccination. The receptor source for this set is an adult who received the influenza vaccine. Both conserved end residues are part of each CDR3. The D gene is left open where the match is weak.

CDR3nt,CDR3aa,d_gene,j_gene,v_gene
TGTGCCAGCAGTCTGACAGGGACTAACACCGGGGAGCTGTTTTTT,CASSLTGTNTGELFF,NA,TRBJ2-2,TRBV28
TGTGCCAGCAGAACCGGGACTTCCACCTACAATGAGCAGTTCTTC,CASRTGTSTYNEQFF,NA,TRBJ2-1,TRBV6-1
TGTGCCAGCAGCGGGGGACGGCCTGCAACTAATGAAAAACTGTTTTTT,CASSGGRPATNEKLFF,NA,TRBJ1-4,TRBV5-6
TGTGCCAGCAGCTTAGTAGACAGGGCGTCACCCCTCCACTTT,CASSLVDRASPLHF,TRBD1,TRBJ1-6,TRBV11-2
TGCGCCAGCAGCCCCGGGACTACCAATGAGCAGTTCTTC,CASSPGTTNEQFF,TRBD2,TRBJ2-1,TRBV5-1
TGTGCCATCCGACCCGGGACAGCTAGCAATCAGCCCCAGCATTTT,CAIRPGTASNQPQHF,TRBD1,TRBJ1-5,TRBV10-3
TGTGCCAGTCCCGGAGGGGCATATAATTCACCCCTCCACTTT,CASPGGAYNSPLHF,NA,TRBJ1-6,TRBV18
TGCGCCAGCAGCCCCGGACAGGGCGGTGAAAAACTGTTTTTT,CASSPGQGGEKLFF,TRBD1,TRBJ1-4,TRBV5-1
TGTGCCAGCAGCTTCCGTGCTAGCGGGGGGGGCGAGCAGTACTTC,CASSFRASGGGEQYF,TRBD2,TRBJ2-7,TRBV5-8
TGTGCCAGCAGCGGGGCCCCTCGGGGGGCAGGTGAGCAGTTCTTC,CASSGAPRGAGEQFF,NA,TRBJ2-1,TRBV9
TGTGCCAGCATTGCCCGGGGGCGCCTCCAAGAGACCCAGTACTTC,CASIARGRLQETQYF,NA,TRBJ2-5,TRBV28
TGTGCCAGCAGCTTGGATCGACTAGCGGGGAATGAGCAGTTCTTC,CASSLDRLAGNEQFF,TRBD2,TRBJ2-1,TRBV7-2
TGCGCCAGCAGCAGGCCAGGGCAGGTGCAGTATTTT,CASSRPGQVQYF,NA,TRBJ2-3,TRBV4-1
TGTGCCAGCAGCTTGGATCAGTTGGGTCGAACTGAAGCTTTCTTT,CASSLDQLGRTEAFF,NA,TRBJ1-1,TRBV5-4
TGTGCCAGCAGTTACGTGGCGGGGGGGAACACAGATACGCAGTATTTT,CASSYVAGGNTDTQYF,TRBD2,TRBJ2-3,TRBV6-6
TGTGCCTGGAGTGGGGACAGTCAAGCTTTCTTT,CAWSGDSQAFF,TRBD1,TRBJ1-1,TRBV30